The present TCR beta chain was sequenced within a study of identical twins. Broader study findings: Researchers reported weaker excess twin sharing in beta out-of-frame sequences. Alpha sequences that were out-of-frame and twin-shared showed an excess of low generation probability.

V dropped 2 bases and J dropped 7; count of bases not matched to a gene: 5. Germline CDR1 SGHNT, CDR2 YYREEE (reference sequence). This CDR3 is built from 14 residues. The sample holds a few counts of this clonotype. The antigen is undetermined. TCRdb independently ran MiXCR on the 5' RACE reads; one entry per CDR3 protein. The sample has about 250,000 distinct CDR3 sequences; 6% to 8% are singletons. Donors were all healthy Caucasians. These data also formed part of another study, on yellow fever vaccine responses in identical twins.

This chain connects TRBV5-4 to TRBJ1-5; 8 bases fit TRBD1. The sequence derives from a woman between 18 and 29 years old in good health. The sequenced sample consisted of CD8+ T cells sorted from blood. In DNA, the CDR3 is TGTGCCAGCAGCTTAGACACAGGGGGACAGCCCCAGCATTTT. Protein sequence: CASSLDTGGQPQHF.